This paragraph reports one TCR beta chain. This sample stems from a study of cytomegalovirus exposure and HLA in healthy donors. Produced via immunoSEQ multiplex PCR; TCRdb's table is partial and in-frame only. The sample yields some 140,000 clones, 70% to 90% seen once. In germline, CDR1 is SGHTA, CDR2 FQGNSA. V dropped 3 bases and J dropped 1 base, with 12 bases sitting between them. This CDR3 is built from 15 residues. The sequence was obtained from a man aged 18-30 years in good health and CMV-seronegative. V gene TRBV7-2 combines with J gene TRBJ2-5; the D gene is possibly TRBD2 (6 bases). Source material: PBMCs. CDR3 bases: TGTGCCAGCAGCTTGGGGTGGGGAGGCCAAGAGACCCAGTACTTC. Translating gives CASSLGWGGQETQYF. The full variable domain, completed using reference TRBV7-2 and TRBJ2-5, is GAGVSQSPSNKVTEKGKDVELRCDPISGHTALYWYRQSLGQGLEFLIYFQGNSAPDKSGLPSDRFSAERTGGSVSTLTIQRTQQEDSAVYLCASSLGWGGQETQYFGPGTRLLVL.